This is a list of T cell receptor beta chains from one sample in a study of cytomegalovirus exposure and HLA in healthy donors. Some clones are missing from TCRdb's copy, which holds only in-frame ones; the method was immunoSEQ multiplex PCR. The repertoire includes about 120,000 clones, roughly 77% of them detected once, and less than 2% sits in the top ten. Sequencing used PBMCs. Receptors originate from a man aged 35-49 years in good health and CMV-seronegative. The CDR3 runs from the conserved cysteine through the conserved F or W. Each record gives: V gene, D gene, clone size, J gene, CDR3 DNA, CDR3 protein. A D gene is named only where the DNA matches it firmly. Size values are once, few and many counts, or a class for expanded clones, and some rows have none.

v_call: TRBV19
d_call: -
clone_size: -
j_call: TRBJ1-5
cdr3_nt: TGTGCCAGCCAACTCTTCAATCAGCCCCAGCATTTT
cdr3_aa: CASQLFNQPQHF

v_call: TRBV5-8
d_call: -
clone_size: -
j_call: TRBJ1-5
cdr3_nt: TGTGCCAGCAGCCTGTGGCGACAGGACAATCAGCCCCAGCATTTT
cdr3_aa: CASSLWRQDNQPQHF

v_call: TRBV6-4
d_call: -
clone_size: -
j_call: TRBJ2-1
cdr3_nt: TGTGCCAGCAAGGGACTCACCGCTGAGCAGTTCTTC
cdr3_aa: CASKGLTAEQFF

v_call: TRBV7-8
d_call: TRBD2
clone_size: -
j_call: TRBJ2-5
cdr3_nt: TGTGCCAGCAGCCTAGGACTAGCCGCGGAGACCCAGTACTTC
cdr3_aa: CASSLGLAAETQYF

v_call: TRBV2
d_call: -
clone_size: -
j_call: TRBJ2-7
cdr3_nt: TGTGCCAGCACCCCTACTCCCTACGAGCAGTACTTC
cdr3_aa: CASTPTPYEQYF

v_call: TRBV9
d_call: TRBD1
clone_size: once
j_call: TRBJ1-2
cdr3_nt: TGTGCCAGCAGCGTAGGACAGGGGATTAGTTATGGCTACACCTTC
cdr3_aa: CASSVGQGISYGYTF

v_call: TRBV10-2
d_call: TRBD1
clone_size: -
j_call: TRBJ1-3
cdr3_nt: TGCGCCAGTACAGGGGGGACTGGAAACACCATATATTTT
cdr3_aa: CASTGGTGNTIYF

v_call: TRBV21-1
d_call: -
clone_size: -
j_call: TRBJ2-7
cdr3_nt: TGTGCCAGCAGCACTGACAGATACGAGCAGTACTTC
cdr3_aa: CASSTDRYEQYF

v_call: TRBV7-2
d_call: TRBD1
clone_size: -
j_call: TRBJ1-1
cdr3_nt: TGTGCCAGCAGCTTAACGACAACAGGGGCCACTGAAGCTTTCTTT
cdr3_aa: CASSLTTTGATEAFF

v_call: TRBV25-1
d_call: -
clone_size: few
j_call: TRBJ2-1
cdr3_nt: TGTGCCAGCAGTGAATTAGGGGTTAGTACACAGTTCTTC
cdr3_aa: CASSELGVSTQFF

v_call: TRBV29-1
d_call: TRBD1
clone_size: -
j_call: TRBJ2-5
cdr3_nt: TGCAGCGGGGGACAGCAGCAAGAGACCCAGTACTTC
cdr3_aa: CSGGQQQETQYF

v_call: TRBV2
d_call: TRBD1
clone_size: -
j_call: TRBJ1-1
cdr3_nt: TGTGCCAGCGGGGGACAGCAAATTTCTGAAGCTTTCTTT
cdr3_aa: CASGGQQISEAFF

v_call: TRBV5-6
d_call: -
clone_size: -
j_call: TRBJ2-3
cdr3_nt: TGTGCCAGCAGCTTGTTTCATAGGCAGGGTGTATTAGATACGCAGTATTTT
cdr3_aa: CASSLFHRQGVLDTQYF

v_call: TRBV4-3
d_call: -
clone_size: -
j_call: TRBJ2-3
cdr3_nt: TGCGCCAGCAGCCAAACGCACCGGGACTATACGCAGTATTTT
cdr3_aa: CASSQTHRDYTQYF

v_call: TRBV14
d_call: TRBD1
clone_size: -
j_call: TRBJ1-5
cdr3_nt: TGTGCCAGCAGCTCTGGACAGGGCAGCAATCAGCCCCAGCATTTT
cdr3_aa: CASSSGQGSNQPQHF

v_call: TRBV12-5
d_call: TRBD1
clone_size: once
j_call: TRBJ1-5
cdr3_nt: TGTGCTAGTGGCCCCGGGACAGGGGTTCAGCCCCAGCATTTT
cdr3_aa: CASGPGTGVQPQHF

v_call: TRBV18
d_call: -
clone_size: -
j_call: TRBJ2-7
cdr3_nt: TGTGCCAGCTCACCACCGTCCTCGACTTGGAACGAGCAGTACTTC
cdr3_aa: CASSPPSSTWNEQYF

v_call: TRBV12-5
d_call: -
clone_size: -
j_call: TRBJ2-2
cdr3_nt: TGTGCTAGTGGTTTGAGGCCCTCGGGGACCGGGGAGCTGTTTTTT
cdr3_aa: CASGLRPSGTGELFF

v_call: TRBV19
d_call: TRBD2
clone_size: -
j_call: TRBJ2-3
cdr3_nt: TGTGCCAGTAGTATTCAAGCGGGAGGGCCGGTTGGCACAGATACGCAGTATTTT
cdr3_aa: CASSIQAGGPVGTDTQYF

v_call: TRBV11-2
d_call: -
clone_size: -
j_call: TRBJ2-7
cdr3_nt: TGTGCCAGCAGCGCGACCGGGACTCCGATCTACGAGCAGTACTTC
cdr3_aa: CASSATGTPIYEQYF

v_call: TRBV27
d_call: TRBD1
clone_size: -
j_call: TRBJ1-2
cdr3_nt: TGTGCCAGCTCCGGACAGGCCAGCTATGGCTACACCTTC
cdr3_aa: CASSGQASYGYTF

v_call: TRBV7-2
d_call: -
clone_size: -
j_call: TRBJ2-2
cdr3_nt: TGTGCCAGCAGCCCCTTGGCAGGGGCGAACACCGGGGAGCTGTTTTTT
cdr3_aa: CASSPLAGANTGELFF

v_call: TRBV30
d_call: -
clone_size: -
j_call: TRBJ1-1
cdr3_nt: TGTGCCTGGAGTGTGATCCGGGGAACTGAAGCTTTCTTT
cdr3_aa: CAWSVIRGTEAFF

v_call: TRBV7-9
d_call: TRBD2
clone_size: few
j_call: TRBJ2-3
cdr3_nt: TGTGCCAGCAGCCCCCGGACTAGCGGGTATGCCGCAGATACGCAGTATTTT
cdr3_aa: CASSPRTSGYAADTQYF

v_call: TRBV9
d_call: TRBD1
clone_size: -
j_call: TRBJ2-1
cdr3_nt: TGTGCCAGCAGCGCAAGGGACAGGGTCCAAGATGAGCAGTTCTTC
cdr3_aa: CASSARDRVQDEQFF

v_call: TRBV14
d_call: -
clone_size: -
j_call: TRBJ1-1
cdr3_nt: TGTGCCAGCAGCTATGACAGTTACACTGAAGCTTTCTTT
cdr3_aa: CASSYDSYTEAFF

v_call: TRBV10-2
d_call: TRBD1
clone_size: -
j_call: TRBJ1-5
cdr3_nt: TGCGCCAGCAGTGACCAGGGGGAGTATCAGCCCCAGCATTTT
cdr3_aa: CASSDQGEYQPQHF

v_call: TRBV7-2
d_call: TRBD1
clone_size: -
j_call: TRBJ1-1
cdr3_nt: TGTGCCAGCAGCCAGTCCCGGGACAGGGGTTGGGACACTGAAGCTTTCTTT
cdr3_aa: CASSQSRDRGWDTEAFF